The 29 T cell receptor beta chains given below trace back to one sample, sequenced in a study of T cells after yellow fever vaccination. Via MiXCR, TCRdb re-called the 5' RACE reads, giving one row per CDR3 protein. The profile covers 100,000 to 150,000 distinct CDR3 sequences, with about 8.4% appearing a single time and about 40% taken by the ten largest. The specimen was CD8+ T cells sorted from PBMCs, collected on the day of the yellow fever booster vaccination. The receptor source for this set is a man younger than 30 who received the YFV17D yellow fever vaccine.

The rearrangement uses TRBV19 and TRBJ1-5; D is uncertain. V was pared by 5 bases and J by 1 base, with 12 bases between. The length of the CDR3 is 15 residues. Germline V gene sequence: CDR1 LNHDA, CDR2 SQIVND (reference sequence). This chain's CDR3 is CASSFGVWSNQPQHF. The DNA of the CDR3 is TGTGCCAGTAGTTTCGGGGTGTGGAGCAATCAGCCCCAGCATTTT.

The CDR3 region has the DNA TGTGCCAGCAGGGACGTCGGAAACACCATATATTTT. Protein sequence: CASRDVGNTIYF. This chain connects TRBV6-5 to TRBJ1-3; D call uncertain. CDR1 and CDR2 (germline): MNHEY, SVGAGI. The V end lost 6 bases, the J end lost 4 bases, and 7 bases lay between the germline ends. The CDR3 extends over 12 amino acids.

This clonotype was found a few times. This chain joins TRBV7-6 and TRBJ2-1; 11 nucleotides agree with TRBD2. The CDR3 spans 16 residues. CDR1 and CDR2 (germline): SGHVS, FNYEAQ. V shed 4 bases, J shed 7 bases, and the junction held 9 bases outside the gene matches. CDR3 region: CASSSPSGGRWNEQFF. CDR3 nucleotides: TGTGCCAGCAGCTCTCCTAGCGGGGGGCGATGGAATGAGCAGTTCTTC.

Only a few counts were recorded for this clonotype. V is TRBV6-6 and J is TRBJ1-6; D call uncertain. This CDR3 has 15 residues. V gave up 2 bases and J gave up 7 bases, with 12 bases separating them. CDR1 is MNHNY and CDR2 is SVGAGI in the germline V gene (reference sequence). The CDR3 protein is CASSYPWLLNSPLHF. For the CDR3, the DNA is TGTGCCAGCAGTTACCCCTGGCTGCTGAATTCACCCCTCCACTTT.

This clonotype was seen more than once but under ten times. The J gene is TRBJ2-7, the V gene TRBV7-9, with 9 bases lining up with TRBD1. V lost 4 bases to trimming and J lost 6 bases; unmatched junction nucleotides: 4. Germline CDR1 and CDR2: SEHNR and FQNEAQ (reference sequence). The CDR3 is 13 amino acids. CDR3 nucleotide sequence: TGTGCCAGCAGCTGGACAGGGGCGCGCGAGCAGTACTTC. It translates to CASSWTGAREQYF.

There are a few counts of this clonotype. The gene calls are TRBV4-3 and TRBJ1-2; D ambiguous. The CDR3 has 13 amino acids. CDR1 is LGHNA and CDR2 is YSLEER in the germline V gene. Deletions cut 5 bases from V and 5 bases from J, with 12 bases between. CDR3 loop: CASSSYEGYGYTF. CDR3 sequence (DNA): TGCGCCAGCAGCTCGTACGAGGGTTATGGCTACACCTTC.

This clonotype was seen only a few times. The J gene is TRBJ1-2, the V gene TRBV5-4; TRBD1 aligns across 9 bases. V was pared by 5 bases and J by 5 bases, with 4 bases of the junction left unmatched. The germline V gene has CDR1 SGHNT and CDR2 YYREEE (reference sequence). The CDR3 is 13 amino acids. The CDR3 DNA follows: TGTGCCAGCAGTCGGACAGGGGCATATGGCTACACCTTC. As protein: CASSRTGAYGYTF.

This clonotype was seen only a few times. The chain uses TRBV28 and TRBJ2-1; D is unclear. The V gene lost 3 bases and the J gene lost 5 bases, with 5 bases spanning the gap. Germline CDR1 is MDHEN and CDR2 is SYDVKM. There are 12 residues in the CDR3. The CDR3 region is CASSFGNNEQFF. In DNA form, the CDR3 reads TGTGCCAGCAGTTTCGGAAACAATGAGCAGTTCTTC.

The chain is built from TRBV6-6 and TRBJ1-6; a weak D match, TRBD1 (5 bases). The CDR3 loop spans 17 amino acids. Germline values: CDR1 MNHNY, CDR2 SVGAGI (reference sequence). Deletions cut 2 bases from V and 4 bases from J, with 15 bases between. The CDR3 DNA follows: TGTGCCAGCAGTTACCCGGAGACAGACCTTTATAATTCACCCCTCCACTTT. Its translation: CASSYPETDLYNSPLHF.

This chain connects TRBV13 to TRBJ1-2; a possible D gene is TRBD1 (6 bases). Germline lookup yields CDR1 PRHDT and CDR2 FYEKMQ (reference sequence). Trimming removed 0 bases at V and 4 bases at J, with 12 bases between. The CDR3 loop spans 15 amino acids. This CDR3 reads CASSLGRGRVYGYTF. CDR3 nucleotide sequence: TGTGCCAGCAGCTTAGGTCGGGGGCGAGTCTATGGCTACACCTTC.

This clonotype was seen a handful of times. The chain combines TRBV12-3 or TRBV12-4 with TRBJ2-7, with D maybe TRBD2 (5 bases). Between the trimmed V and J ends, which lost 5 bases and 2 bases, there was a span of 10 bases. CDR3 size: 13 residues. In nucleotides, the CDR3 is TGTGCCAGCAGTCGGGGTGGAACCTACGAGCAGTACTTC. Translated: CASSRGGTYEQYF.

The CDR3 nucleotides are TGCGCCAGCAGCCAAGTCTCGTGGGATGAGCAGTTCTTC. Translating it yields CASSQVSWDEQFF. The chain links TRBV4-3 to TRBJ2-1; D is unclear. CDR3 size: 13 residues. Per germline, CDR1 LGHNA and CDR2 YSLEER. The V end lost 1 base, the J end lost 8 bases, and 9 bases lay between the germline ends.

The chain uses TRBV19 and TRBJ2-3; the D call may be TRBD1 or TRBD2 (5 bases each). V was cut by 7 bases and J by 4 bases, with 15 bases left in between. Germline loops: CDR1 LNHDA, CDR2 SQIVND (reference sequence). The CDR3 is 14 amino acids. This CDR3 is CASTLAGGADTQYF. As DNA, the CDR3 is TGTGCCAGTACTCTGGCTGGGGGAGCAGATACGCAGTATTTT.

The chain employs TRBV6-5 and TRBJ1-1, with 9 bases lining up with TRBD1. CDR1 MNHEY and CDR2 SVGAGI come from the germline V gene. This CDR3 has 15 residues. With V trimmed by 4 bases and J by 5 bases, 8 bases remained unmatched. Written as DNA, the CDR3 is TGTGCCAGCAGTTTTTTCGAGGACAGGGGAACTGAAGCTTTCTTT. Amino acids: CASSFFEDRGTEAFF.

Only a few counts were recorded for this clonotype. CDR3 residues: CASSLRDLGNQPQHF. The DNA of the CDR3 is TGCGCCAGCAGCCTCCGGGATCTCGGCAATCAGCCCCAGCATTTT. This chain links TRBV4-1 with TRBJ1-5; no firm D call. This CDR3 spans 15 amino acids. Trimming shortened V by 4 bases and J by 2 bases, and 12 bases separated the two germline ends. Germline V gives CDR1 MGHRA, CDR2 YSYEKL.

This clonotype has a handful of counts. The CDR3 sequence is CASSSTGHRGEQYF. DNA of the CDR3: TGCGCCAGCAGTTCAACAGGACACCGGGGCGAGCAGTACTTC. The rearrangement uses TRBV10-2 and TRBJ2-7; tentatively, D is TRBD1 or TRBD2 (5 bases each). V was trimmed by 5 bases and J by 6 bases, leaving 17 bases between them. CDR1 and CDR2 (germline): WSHSY, SAAADI. The length of the CDR3 is 14 residues.

This clonotype occurred many times. This chain links TRBV4-2 with TRBJ2-1, with 9 bases aligning to TRBD2. The germline CDR1 and CDR2 sequences are LGHNA and YNFKEQ. The CDR3 loop spans 16 amino acids. J was trimmed by 5 bases and V by 0 bases; bases with no gene match: 5. The CDR3 reads CASSQDGTSRHNEQFF. CDR3 in DNA: TGTGCCAGCAGCCAAGATGGGACTAGCAGACACAATGAGCAGTTCTTC.

The rearrangement uses TRBV27 and TRBJ1-5; D may be TRBD1 (6 bases). The V and J ends lost 3 bases and 7 bases respectively, with 10 bases between them. Germline CDR1 reads MNHEY; CDR2 reads SMNVEV (reference sequence). This CDR3 comprises 13 residues. The CDR3 here is CASSFRGKQPQHF. The CDR3 DNA is TGTGCCAGCAGTTTCAGGGGTAAGCAGCCCCAGCATTTT.

This clonotype was observed a handful of times. The V and J genes are TRBV12-5 and TRBJ2-7; tentatively, D is TRBD2 (6 bases). This CDR3 comprises 11 residues. The germline CDR1 and CDR2 sequences are LGHNT and FRNRAP. The CDR3 DNA reads TGTGCTAGTGTCCCCGGAGGGTCCAACTGGGTC. Residues: CASVPGGSNWV.

This clonotype was picked up a small number of times. V usage is TRBV15 and J usage is TRBJ2-5, with TRBD2 matching 8 bases. V lost 8 bases and J lost 5; bases outside the gene matches: 13. CDR1 LNHNV and CDR2 YYDKDF come from the germline V gene (reference sequence). The CDR3 length is 15 residues. CDR3 bases: TGTGCCACCGGGCGCTCCGGGGGGGCTTTGGAGACCCAGTACTTC. Translated, it gives CATGRSGGALETQYF.

The chain uses TRBV27 and TRBJ2-4, with 12 bases identical to TRBD2. This CDR3 is built from 14 residues. The V and J ends lost 5 bases and 8 bases, in that order; junction bases with no gene match: 4. The germline V gene encodes CDR1 MNHEY and CDR2 SMNVEV (reference sequence). CDR3 sequence reads: CASSTSGGRDIQYF. The CDR3 DNA follows: TGTGCCAGCAGTACTAGCGGGGGGCGGGACATTCAGTACTTC.

This chain uses TRBV7-9 with TRBJ2-7; D perhaps matches TRBD2 (6 bases). The CDR3 length is 14 residues. The germline V gene encodes CDR1 SEHNR and CDR2 FQNEAQ (reference sequence). The ends were cut back, 6 bases at V and 6 bases at J, with 18 bases in the middle. The CDR3 nucleotides are TGTGCCAGCAGGGCCCCAGCGGGCGTGGGCGAGCAGTACTTC. Amino acids: CASRAPAGVGEQYF.

This chain connects TRBV19 to TRBJ2-7, with TRBD2 matching 12 bases. Germline CDR1 is LNHDA and CDR2 is SQIVND (reference sequence). The V and J ends lost 6 bases and 7 bases, in that order; junction bases with no gene match: 7. This CDR3 region has 14 residues. The CDR3 region has the DNA TGTGCCAGTAGCTTGAGACTAGCGGGGGCTGAGCAGTACTTC. Its translation: CASSLRLAGAEQYF.

Ten or more counts support this clonotype. The chain uses TRBV28 and TRBJ2-5; 7 bases match TRBD1. This CDR3 has 18 amino acids. Germline CDR1 and CDR2: MDHEN and SYDVKM. With 3 bases clipped from V and 3 bases from J, the junction kept 16 bases outside the gene matches. The CDR3, as DNA: TGTGCCAGCAGTTTCCCTAACGGGCCGGACAGGCGAAAAGAGACCCAGTACTTC. It specifies CASSFPNGPDRRKETQYF.

The chain couples TRBV20-1 to TRBJ2-5; D gene ambiguous. Trimming removed 3 bases at V and 4 bases at J, with 9 bases between. This CDR3 is 12 amino acids long. Germline V gives CDR1 DFQATT, CDR2 SNEGSKA (reference sequence). CDR3 coding DNA: TGCAGTGCTAGTTCCAGCCGAGAGACCCAGTACTTC. Its translation is CSASSSRETQYF.

This clonotype was recorded at least ten times. The chain links TRBV29-1 to TRBJ2-1, with D maybe TRBD2 (5 bases). Between the trimmed V and J ends, which lost 0 bases and 7 bases, there was a span of 7 bases. The CDR3 length is 12 residues. CDR1 is SQVTM and CDR2 is ANQGSEA in the germline V gene. CDR3 protein: CSVEEGGNEQFF. The CDR3 coding sequence is TGCAGCGTTGAAGAGGGCGGGAATGAGCAGTTCTTC.

The gene calls are TRBV25-1 and TRBJ1-4; possibly TRBD1 for D (5 bases). The CDR3 contains 15 residues. Per the germline V gene, CDR1 is MGHDK and CDR2 is SYGVNS. Trimming took 1 base from V and 6 from J, leaving 12 bases between them. The CDR3 DNA follows: TGTGCCAGCAGTGAATCCAGGGTCCTGGATGAAAAACTGTTTTTT. The encoded protein is CASSESRVLDEKLFF.

This chain connects TRBV5-1 to TRBJ2-3; D might be TRBD2 (7 bases). CDR3 length equals 13 residues. Germline lookup yields CDR1 SGHRS and CDR2 YFSETQ. V was trimmed by 4 bases and J by 4 bases, leaving 10 bases between them. The CDR3 protein is CASSGGGSDTQYF. DNA for the CDR3: TGCGCCAGCAGCGGGGGGGGCTCAGATACGCAGTATTTT. The full variable domain, in which reference TRBV5-1 and TRBJ2-3 provide the parts outside the CDR3, is KAGVTQTPRYLIKTRGQQVTLSCSPISGHRSVSWYQQTPGQGLQFLFEYFSETQRNKGNFPGRFSGRQFSNSRSEMNVSTLELGDSALYLCASSGGGSDTQYFGPGTRLTVL.

In this sample, this clonotype turned up many times. This chain uses TRBV5-6 with TRBJ1-4, with TRBD1 matching 9 bases. Trimming at V came to 4 bases and at J to 6 bases, leaving 7 bases not matched to a gene. The CDR3 contains 15 residues. Germline CDR1 is SGHDT and CDR2 is YYEEEE. The chain's CDR3 is CASSGGTGTYEKLFF. In nucleotides, the CDR3 is TGTGCCAGCAGCGGCGGGACAGGGACGTATGAAAAACTGTTTTTT.